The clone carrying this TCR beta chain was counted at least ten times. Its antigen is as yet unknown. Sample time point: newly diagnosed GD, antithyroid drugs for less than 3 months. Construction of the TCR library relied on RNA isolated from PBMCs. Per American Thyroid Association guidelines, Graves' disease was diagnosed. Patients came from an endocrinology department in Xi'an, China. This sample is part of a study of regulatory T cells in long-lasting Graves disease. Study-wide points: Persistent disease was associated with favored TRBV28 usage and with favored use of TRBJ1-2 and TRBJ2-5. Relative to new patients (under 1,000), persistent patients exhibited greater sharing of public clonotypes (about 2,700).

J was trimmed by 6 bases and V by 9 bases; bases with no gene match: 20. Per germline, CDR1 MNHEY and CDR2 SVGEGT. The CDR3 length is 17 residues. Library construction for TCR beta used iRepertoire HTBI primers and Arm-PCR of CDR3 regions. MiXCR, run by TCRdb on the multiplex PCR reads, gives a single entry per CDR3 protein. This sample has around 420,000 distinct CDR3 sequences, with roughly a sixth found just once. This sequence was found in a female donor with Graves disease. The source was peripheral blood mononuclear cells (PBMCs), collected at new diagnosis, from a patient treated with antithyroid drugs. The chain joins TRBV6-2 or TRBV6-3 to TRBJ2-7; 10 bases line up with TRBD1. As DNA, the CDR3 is TGTGCCAGTCTCCCATTGGCGCGGGGGACAGGGGCAGGCGAGCAGTACTTC. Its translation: CASLPLARGTGAGEQYF.